This passage covers 21 T cell receptor beta chains from one sample sequenced in a study of blood T cell repertoires in COVID-19. Profiled with immunoSEQ multiplex PCR; TCRdb holds only in-frame clones, not every one. This table holds around 360,000 clones, about 88% found once. Sequenced input: PBMCs or T cells enriched from blood (not recorded which). The receptors shown here come from a woman aged 25 to 39 who had recovered from COVID-19.

The V gene is TRBV2, the J gene TRBJ1-5, with 9 bases lining up with TRBD1. With V trimmed by 4 bases and J by 4 bases, 5 bases remained unmatched. Germline assignment: CDR1 SNHLY and CDR2 FYNNEI. CDR3 length: 15 residues. CDR3 sequence (DNA): TGTGCCAGCAGTGGAGGGACAGGGAAAAATCAGCCCCAGCATTTT. Protein product: CASSGGTGKNQPQHF.

The V call is TRBV9, the J call TRBJ2-3; 8 nucleotides match TRBD2. This CDR3 comprises 15 residues. V trimming: 2 bases; J trimming: 0 bases; junction bases outside the gene matches: 2. Germline CDR1 SGDLS, CDR2 YYNGEE. CDR3 region: CASSVSGMSTDTQYF. CDR3 bases: TGTGCCAGCAGCGTTAGCGGGATGAGCACAGATACGCAGTATTTT.

This rearrangement joins TRBV5-1 to TRBJ2-2, with 9 bases aligning to TRBD2. The CDR3 length is 15 residues. V was clipped by 1 base and J by 4 bases; unmatched bases: 2. Per the germline V gene, CDR1 is SGHRS and CDR2 is YFSETQ. CDR3 in amino acids: CASSLLTSGTGELFF. For the CDR3, the DNA is TGCGCCAGCAGCTTGTTGACTAGCGGCACCGGGGAGCTGTTTTTT.

The rearrangement joins TRBV7-9 to TRBJ1-1; maybe TRBD1 (5 bases). CDR1 SEHNR and CDR2 FQNEAQ come from the germline V gene (reference sequence). The CDR3 extends over 14 amino acids. Trimming stripped 5 bases from V and 5 bases from J, with 15 bases between. The CDR3 coding sequence is TGTGCCAGCAGCCCCGGGGGGTCTACGACTGAAGCTTTCTTT. It codes for CASSPGGSTTEAFF. Using reference TRBV7-9 and TRBJ1-1 for the parts outside the CDR3, the full variable domain is DTGVSQNPRHKITKRGQNVTFRCDPISEHNRLYWYRQTLGQGPEFLTYFQNEAQLEKSRLLSDRFSAERPKGSFSTLEIQRTEQGDSAMYLCASSPGGSTTEAFFGQGTRLTVV.

The V gene is TRBV2, the J gene TRBJ1-2, with D hard to call. V was pared by 1 base and J by 3 bases, with 18 bases between. Germline values: CDR1 SNHLY, CDR2 FYNNEI. The length of the CDR3 is 17 residues. The CDR3 region is CASSEVEGNWLDYGYTF. CDR3 DNA sequence: TGTGCCAGCAGTGAAGTGGAGGGAAACTGGCTAGACTATGGCTACACCTTC.

V gene TRBV2 combines with J gene TRBJ1-5, with 11 bases aligning to TRBD1. The junction had 5 bases not matched to a gene; V was cut back by 7 bases and J by 6 bases. CDR3 length equals 14 residues. Germline CDR1 reads SNHLY; CDR2 reads FYNNEI. CDR3 sequence: CASTGTGGSQPQHF. CDR3 DNA: TGTGCCAGCACCGGGACAGGGGGTAGTCAGCCCCAGCATTTT.

This clone appeared a few times. CDR3 sequence: CASSLLDRVHGYTF. For the CDR3, the DNA is TGTGCCAGCAGCTTGCTAGACAGGGTGCATGGCTACACCTTC. This chain joins TRBV7-8 and TRBJ1-2; 7 nucleotides match TRBD1. There are 14 residues in the CDR3. J gave up 6 bases and V 3 bases, and 7 bases lay outside the gene matches. The germline V gene has CDR1 SGHVS and CDR2 FQNEAQ.

The chain uses TRBV3-1 (or the pseudogene TRBV3-2) and TRBJ2-5; maybe TRBD2 (6 bases). V gave up 4 bases and J gave up 2 bases, with 17 bases separating them. The CDR3 extends over 16 amino acids. Germline assignment: CDR1 LGHDT and CDR2 YNNKEL (reference sequence). CDR3 DNA sequence: TGTGCCAGCAGCCCCCTTTTAGCGGCGGAACAAGAGACCCAGTACTTC. Translating it yields CASSPLLAAEQETQYF.

The chain employs TRBV28 and TRBJ1-6; a weak D match, TRBD1 (6 bases). The CDR3 spans 14 residues. Trimming pared 6 bases from V and 7 bases from J, leaving 13 bases between. Looked up from germline, CDR1 is MDHEN and CDR2 is SYDVKM. CDR3 in DNA: TGTGCCAGCAGCACCGGGACATACAATTCACCCCTCCACTTT. Translating it yields CASSTGTYNSPLHF.

The V call is TRBV29-1, the J call TRBJ2-3, with a possible D match to TRBD2 (6 bases). Germline lookup yields CDR1 SQVTM and CDR2 ANQGSEA. Trimming removed 7 bases from V and 0 bases from J, with 11 bases in between. CDR3 length: 13 residues. CDR3 coding DNA: TGCAGCGACTCCCGGGGGAGCACAGATACGCAGTATTTT. This encodes CSDSRGSTDTQYF.

This clone was counted a few times. V and J are TRBV4-2 and TRBJ2-5, with 11 bases aligning to TRBD2. V was pared by 0 bases and J by 4 bases, with 13 bases of the junction left unmatched. The CDR3 totals 19 residues. The germline CDR1 and CDR2 sequences are LGHNA and YNFKEQ. CDR3 DNA sequence: TGTGCCAGCAGCCAAGATGGGGTGTTAGGTAGCGGGAGGGGAGAGACCCAGTACTTC. It encodes CASSQDGVLGSGRGETQYF.

Notes on this clone: Distinct nucleotide sequences in the sample also encode this CDR3. The chain recombines TRBV2 with TRBJ2-2; TRBD2 matches 11 bases. CDR3 length: 17 amino acids. Trimming removed 2 bases from V and 1 base from J; junction bases left unmatched: 3. CDR1 and CDR2 from the germline V gene are SNHLY and FYNNEI. CDR3 nucleotide sequence: TGTGCCAGCAGTGAAAGAGGACTAGCGGGGAACACCGGGGAGCTGTTTTTT. This codes for CASSERGLAGNTGELFF. The full variable domain, rest sourced from reference TRBV2 and TRBJ2-2, is EPEVTQTPSHQVTQMGQEVILRCVPISNHLYFYWYRQILGQKVEFLVSFYNNEISEKSEIFDDQFSVERPDGSNFTLKIRSTKLEDSAMYFCASSERGLAGNTGELFFGEGSRLTVL.

The chain is built from TRBV12-3 or TRBV12-4 and TRBJ2-7; no clear D gene. This CDR3 is built from 12 residues. Trimming cost V 4 bases and J 1 base, with 5 bases left between them. DNA of the CDR3: TGTGCCAGCAGTTGGAGTTCCTACGAGCAGTACTTC. Translation: CASSWSSYEQYF.

The chain employs TRBV3-1 (or the pseudogene TRBV3-2) and TRBJ1-5; the D gene is possibly TRBD1 (6 bases). Looked up from germline, CDR1 is LGHDT and CDR2 is YNNKEL (reference sequence). This CDR3 spans 17 amino acids. V was pared by 4 bases and J by 7 bases, with 23 bases between. This chain's CDR3 is CASSPKMGTGREQPQHF. CDR3 nucleotides: TGTGCCAGCAGCCCCAAGATGGGAACAGGGAGAGAACAGCCCCAGCATTTT.

The chain recombines TRBV9 with TRBJ1-3; D is unresolved. V was trimmed by 4 bases and J by 3 bases, leaving 14 bases between them. There are 15 residues in the CDR3. Germline CDR1 reads SGDLS; CDR2 reads YYNGEE. As DNA, the CDR3 is TGTGCCAGCAGCCCATCGAGTAGTGGTGGAAACACCATATATTTT. Translation: CASSPSSSGGNTIYF.

The CDR3 sequence is CASRQRGTNEKLFF. In DNA form, the CDR3 reads TGTGCCAGCAGACAGAGGGGGACTAATGAAAAACTGTTTTTT. The chain has TRBV7-9 and TRBJ1-4; TRBD1 might be the D (6 bases). Germline assignment: CDR1 SEHNR and CDR2 FQNEAQ (reference sequence). V lost 6 bases to trimming and J lost 2 bases, with 10 bases between them. The CDR3 runs 14 residues.

This chain joins TRBV9 and TRBJ1-4; no clear D. The CDR3 consists of 17 residues. Trimming pared 0 bases from V and 0 bases from J, leaving 12 bases between. In germline, CDR1 is SGDLS, CDR2 YYNGEE. DNA for the CDR3: TGTGCCAGCAGCGTAGGAGGGAGGGCCGCAACTAATGAAAAACTGTTTTTT. Amino acids: CASSVGGRAATNEKLFF.

The rearrangement uses TRBV3-1 (or the pseudogene TRBV3-2) and TRBJ2-2; no clear D gene. V dropped 3 bases and J dropped 3 bases, with 17 bases sitting between them. CDR1 is LGHDT and CDR2 is YNNKEL in the germline V gene (reference sequence). This CDR3 is built from 17 residues. For the CDR3, the DNA is TGTGCCAGCAGCCATTACTCACTACAATCCGACACCGGGGAGCTGTTTTTT. Its translation: CASSHYSLQSDTGELFF.

About this clone: This CDR3 is also generated by other DNA sequences in the sample. The rearrangement joins TRBV9 to TRBJ1-2; no reliable D call. The CDR3 loop spans 15 amino acids. CDR1 SGDLS and CDR2 YYNGEE come from the germline V gene. Trimming pared 0 bases from V and 0 bases from J, leaving 9 bases between. DNA for the CDR3: TGTGCCAGCAGCGTAGGACCCGGGTCTAACTATGGCTACACCTTC. It codes for CASSVGPGSNYGYTF.

The table lists this clone with a count of one. The chain employs TRBV30 and TRBJ1-4; 8 bases fit TRBD1. The V segment lost 3 bases and the J segment 6 bases; nucleotides outside the gene matches: 3. The CDR3 covers 13 residues. Germline-derived CDR1 and CDR2 are GTSNPN and SVGIG (reference sequence). The CDR3 DNA is TGTGCCTGGAGGACAGGGGCCGATGAAAAACTGTTTTTT. It is translated as CAWRTGADEKLFF.

This sequence joins TRBV18 and TRBJ2-2; D gene unclear. Germline CDR1 reads KGHSH; CDR2 reads LQKENI. V gave up 5 bases and J gave up 0 bases, with 7 bases separating them. The CDR3 covers 14 residues. As DNA, the CDR3 is TGTGCCAGCTCAACCTATACGAACACCGGGGAGCTGTTTTTT. Its translation is CASSTYTNTGELFF.